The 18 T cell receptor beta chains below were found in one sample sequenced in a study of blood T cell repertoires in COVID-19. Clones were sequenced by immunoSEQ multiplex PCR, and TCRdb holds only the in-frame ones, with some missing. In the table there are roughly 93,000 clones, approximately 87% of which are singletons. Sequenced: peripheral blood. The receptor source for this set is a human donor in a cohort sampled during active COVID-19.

The CDR3 DNA follows: TGTGCCAGCAGTGAAGCCGGGGGGCAAAAGACCCAGTACTTC. Amino acids: CASSEAGGQKTQYF. J is TRBJ2-5 and V is TRBV6-1; D might be TRBD2 (7 bases). The V and J ends lost 0 bases and 6 bases respectively, with 11 bases between them. CDR1 and CDR2 (germline): MNHNS, SASEGT. The CDR3 covers 14 residues.

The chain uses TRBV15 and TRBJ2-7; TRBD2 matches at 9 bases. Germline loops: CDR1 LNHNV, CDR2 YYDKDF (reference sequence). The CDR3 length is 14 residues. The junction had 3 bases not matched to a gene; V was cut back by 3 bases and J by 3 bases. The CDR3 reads CATSREAGGYEQYF. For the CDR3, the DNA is TGTGCCACCAGCAGGGAAGCGGGAGGCTACGAGCAGTACTTC.

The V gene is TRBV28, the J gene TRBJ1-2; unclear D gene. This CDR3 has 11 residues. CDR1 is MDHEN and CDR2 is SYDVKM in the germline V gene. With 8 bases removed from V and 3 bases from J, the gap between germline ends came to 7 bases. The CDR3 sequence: CASEEDYGYTF. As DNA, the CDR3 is TGTGCCAGCGAAGAGGACTATGGCTACACCTTC.

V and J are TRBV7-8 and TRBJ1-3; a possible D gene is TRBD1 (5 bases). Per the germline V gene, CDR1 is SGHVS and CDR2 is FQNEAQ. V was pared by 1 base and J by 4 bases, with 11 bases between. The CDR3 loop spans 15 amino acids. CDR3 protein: CASSLVGGLGNTIYF. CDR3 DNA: TGTGCCAGCAGCTTAGTCGGGGGACTGGGAAACACCATATATTTT.

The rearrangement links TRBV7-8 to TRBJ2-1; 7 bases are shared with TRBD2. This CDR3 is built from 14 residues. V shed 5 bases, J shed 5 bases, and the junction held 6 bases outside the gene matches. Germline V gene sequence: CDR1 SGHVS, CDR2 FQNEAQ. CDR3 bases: TGTGCCAGCAGCCGAACCAGCGGGGACAATGAGCAGTTCTTC. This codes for CASSRTSGDNEQFF.

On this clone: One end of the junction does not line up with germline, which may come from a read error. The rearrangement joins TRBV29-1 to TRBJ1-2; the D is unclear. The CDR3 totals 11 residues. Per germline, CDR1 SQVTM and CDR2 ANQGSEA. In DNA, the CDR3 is TGCAGCGTTGAAGGCCTCTATAGCTACACCTTC. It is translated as CSVEGLYSYTF. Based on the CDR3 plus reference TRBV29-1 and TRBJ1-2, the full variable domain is SAVISQKPSRDICQRGTSLTIQCQVDSQVTMMFWYRQQPGQSLTLIATANQGSEATYESGFVIDKFPISRPNLTFSTLTVSNMSPEDSSIYLCSVEGLYSYTFGSGTRLTVV.

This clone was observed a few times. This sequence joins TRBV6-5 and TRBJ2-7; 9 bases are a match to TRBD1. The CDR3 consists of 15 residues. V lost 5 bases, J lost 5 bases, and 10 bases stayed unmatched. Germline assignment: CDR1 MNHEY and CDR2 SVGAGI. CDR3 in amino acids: CASSLSDRGNHEQYF. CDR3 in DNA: TGTGCCAGCAGTCTCTCCGACAGGGGGAACCACGAGCAGTACTTC.

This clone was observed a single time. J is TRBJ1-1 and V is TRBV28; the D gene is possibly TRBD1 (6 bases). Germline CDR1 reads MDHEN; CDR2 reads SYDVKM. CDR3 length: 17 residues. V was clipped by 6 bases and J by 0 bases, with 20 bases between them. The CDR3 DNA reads TGTGCCAGCAGCCCAATAATGGGGACAAGCATGAACACTGAAGCTTTCTTT. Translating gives CASSPIMGTSMNTEAFF.

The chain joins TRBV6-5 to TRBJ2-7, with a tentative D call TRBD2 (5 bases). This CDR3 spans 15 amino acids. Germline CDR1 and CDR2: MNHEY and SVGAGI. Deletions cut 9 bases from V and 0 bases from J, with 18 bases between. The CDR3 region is CASIRDRVPSYEQYF. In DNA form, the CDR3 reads TGTGCCAGTATCCGGGATAGGGTTCCCTCCTACGAGCAGTACTTC.

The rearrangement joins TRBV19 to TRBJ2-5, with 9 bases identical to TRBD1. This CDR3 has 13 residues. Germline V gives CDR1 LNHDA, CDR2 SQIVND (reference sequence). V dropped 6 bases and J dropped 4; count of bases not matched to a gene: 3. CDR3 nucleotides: TGTGCCAGTAGGACAGGGGGAGTAGAGACCCAGTACTTC. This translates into CASRTGGVETQYF. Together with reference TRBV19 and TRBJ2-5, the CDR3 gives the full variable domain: DGGITQSPKYLFRKEGQNVTLSCEQNLNHDAMYWYRQDPGQGLRLIYYSQIVNDFQKGDIAEGYSVSREKKESFPLTVTSAQKNPTAFYLCASRTGGVETQYFGPGTRLLVL.

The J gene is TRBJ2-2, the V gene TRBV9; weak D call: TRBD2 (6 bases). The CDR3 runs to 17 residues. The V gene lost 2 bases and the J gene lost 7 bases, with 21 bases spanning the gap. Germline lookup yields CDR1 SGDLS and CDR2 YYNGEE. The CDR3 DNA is TGTGCCAGCAGCGTGCGCGGGACCACCACCCTGGGCGGGGAGCTGTTTTTT. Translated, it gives CASSVRGTTTLGGELFF. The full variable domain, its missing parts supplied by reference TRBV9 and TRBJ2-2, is DSGVTQTPKHLITATGQRVTLRCSPRSGDLSVYWYQQSLDQGLQFLIQYYNGEERAKGNILERFSAQQFPDLHSELNLSSLELGDSALYFCASSVRGTTTLGGELFFGEGSRLTVL.

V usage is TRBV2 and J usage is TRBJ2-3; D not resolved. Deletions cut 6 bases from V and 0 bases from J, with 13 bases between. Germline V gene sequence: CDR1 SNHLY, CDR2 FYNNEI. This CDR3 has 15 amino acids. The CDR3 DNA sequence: TGTGCCAGCAGCGTAGAACTACCCAGCACAGATACGCAGTATTTT. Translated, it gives CASSVELPSTDTQYF.

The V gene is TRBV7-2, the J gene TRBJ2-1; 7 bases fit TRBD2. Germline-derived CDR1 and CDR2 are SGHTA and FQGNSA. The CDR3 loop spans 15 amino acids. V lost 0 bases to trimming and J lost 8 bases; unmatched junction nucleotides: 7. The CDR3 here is CASSLAGGSKYEQFF. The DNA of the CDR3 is TGTGCCAGCAGCTTAGCGGGCGGGAGTAAATATGAGCAGTTCTTC.

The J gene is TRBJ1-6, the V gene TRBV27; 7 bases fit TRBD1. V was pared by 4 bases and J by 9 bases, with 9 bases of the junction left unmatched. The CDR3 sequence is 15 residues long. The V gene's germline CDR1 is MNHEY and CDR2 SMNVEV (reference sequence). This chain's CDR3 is CASSSLQGRVSPLHF. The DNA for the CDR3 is TGTGCCAGCAGTTCGCTACAGGGGCGGGTTTCACCCCTCCACTTT.

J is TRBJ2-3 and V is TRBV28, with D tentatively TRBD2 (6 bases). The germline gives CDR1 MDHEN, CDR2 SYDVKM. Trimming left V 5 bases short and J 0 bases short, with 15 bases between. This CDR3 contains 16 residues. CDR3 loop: CASSPGGATSTDTQYF. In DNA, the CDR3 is TGTGCCAGCAGTCCAGGAGGGGCCACTAGCACAGATACGCAGTATTTT.

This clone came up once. The CDR3 nucleotides read TGCGCCAGCAGAGGGGGAGGGAGCACTGAAGCTTTCTTT. Translated: CASRGGGSTEAFF. The chain uses TRBV4-1 and TRBJ1-1; possibly TRBD1 for D (6 bases). The CDR3 totals 13 residues. V shed 6 bases and J shed 4 bases, with 12 bases lying between them. In germline, CDR1 is MGHRA, CDR2 YSYEKL.

The CDR3 DNA reads TGCGCCAGCAGCCAAGCAGGGAACCCTGTTCCGCCTTCACCCCTCCACTTT. Amino acids: CASSQAGNPVPPSPLHF. The chain is built from TRBV5-1 and TRBJ1-6, with D possibly TRBD1 on 5 matching bases. The CDR3 runs to 17 residues. CDR1 and CDR2 (germline): SGHRS, YFSETQ. V dropped 4 bases and J dropped 9 bases, with 23 bases sitting between them.

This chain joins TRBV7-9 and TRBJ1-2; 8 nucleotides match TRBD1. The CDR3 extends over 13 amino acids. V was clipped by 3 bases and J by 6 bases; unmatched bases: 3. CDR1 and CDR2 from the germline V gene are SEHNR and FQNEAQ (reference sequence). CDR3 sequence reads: CASSFEGQDGYTF. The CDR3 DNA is TGTGCCAGCAGCTTCGAGGGACAGGATGGCTACACCTTC.